Presented here are 2 T cell receptor beta chains from one specimen sequenced in a study of response to subunit inactivated influenza vaccine. Each CDR3 protein is one row after TCRdb ran MiXCR on the RT-PCR reads. The sample yields about 500,000 distinct CDR3 sequences, approximately 15% seen once. The input for sequencing was CD4+ T cells sorted from PBMCs, taken around 25 months after vaccination. Receptors were obtained from a man aged 50-75 years who received an inactivated influenza vaccine.

This clonotype was counted many times. The gene calls are TRBV7-2 and TRBJ1-5; TRBD1 is a possible D gene (5 bases). Trimming took off 4 bases at V and 1 base at J, with 8 bases between the two ends. Germline values: CDR1 SGHTA, CDR2 FQGNSA. The length of the CDR3 is 14 residues. As DNA, the CDR3 is TGTGCCAGCAGCTCCCGGGACAGCAATCAGCCCCAGCATTTT. Its translation is CASSSRDSNQPQHF. Together with reference TRBV7-2 and TRBJ1-5, the CDR3 gives the full variable domain: GAGVSQSPSNKVTEKGKDVELRCDPISGHTALYWYRQSLGQGLEFLIYFQGNSAPDKSGLPSDRFSAERTGGSVSTLTIQRTQQEDSAVYLCASSSRDSNQPQHFGDGTRLSIL.

In this sample, this clonotype turned up a few times. The chain is built from TRBV10-3 and TRBJ2-7; D is undetermined. V lost 11 bases and J lost 1, with 18 bases in between. Germline V gene data show CDR1 as ENHRY and CDR2 as SYGVKD. This CDR3 contains 14 residues. The CDR3 loop reads CADRQAPLSYEQYF. The CDR3 nucleotides are TGTGCCGACCGCCAGGCGCCTTTATCCTACGAGCAGTACTTC.